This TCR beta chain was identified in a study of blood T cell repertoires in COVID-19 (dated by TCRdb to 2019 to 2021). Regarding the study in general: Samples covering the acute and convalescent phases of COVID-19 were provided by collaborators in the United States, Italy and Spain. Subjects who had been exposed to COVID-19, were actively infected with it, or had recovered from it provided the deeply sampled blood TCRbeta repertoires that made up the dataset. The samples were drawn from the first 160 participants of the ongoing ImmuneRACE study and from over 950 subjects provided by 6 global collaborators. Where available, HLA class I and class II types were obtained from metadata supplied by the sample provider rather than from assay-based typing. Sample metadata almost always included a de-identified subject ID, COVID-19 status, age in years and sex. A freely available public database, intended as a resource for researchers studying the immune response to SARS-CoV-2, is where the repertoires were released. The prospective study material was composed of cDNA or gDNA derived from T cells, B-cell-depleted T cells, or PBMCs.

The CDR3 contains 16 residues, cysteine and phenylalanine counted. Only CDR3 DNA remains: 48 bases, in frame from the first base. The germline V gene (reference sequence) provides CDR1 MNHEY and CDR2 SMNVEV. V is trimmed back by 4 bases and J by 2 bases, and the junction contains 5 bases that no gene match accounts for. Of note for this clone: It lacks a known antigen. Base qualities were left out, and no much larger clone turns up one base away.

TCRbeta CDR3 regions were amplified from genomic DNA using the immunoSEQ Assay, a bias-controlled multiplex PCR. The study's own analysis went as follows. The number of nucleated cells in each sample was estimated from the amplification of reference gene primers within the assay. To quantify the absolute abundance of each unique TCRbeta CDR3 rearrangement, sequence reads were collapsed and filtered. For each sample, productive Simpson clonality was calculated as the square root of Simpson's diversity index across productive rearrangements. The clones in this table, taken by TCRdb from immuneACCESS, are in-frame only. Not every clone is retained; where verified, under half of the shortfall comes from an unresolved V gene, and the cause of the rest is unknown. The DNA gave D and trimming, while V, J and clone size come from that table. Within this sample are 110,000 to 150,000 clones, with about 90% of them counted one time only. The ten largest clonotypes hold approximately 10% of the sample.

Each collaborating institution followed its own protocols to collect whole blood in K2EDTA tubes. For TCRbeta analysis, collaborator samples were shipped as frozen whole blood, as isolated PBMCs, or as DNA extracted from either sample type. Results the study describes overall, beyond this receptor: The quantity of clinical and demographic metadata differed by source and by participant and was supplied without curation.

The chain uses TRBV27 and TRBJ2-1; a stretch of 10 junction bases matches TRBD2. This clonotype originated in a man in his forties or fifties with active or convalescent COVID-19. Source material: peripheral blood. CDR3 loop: CASSWALAGAYNEQFF. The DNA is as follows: TGTGCCAGCAGTTGGGCCCTAGCGGGGGCCTACAATGAGCAGTTCTTC.